Only a few counts were recorded for the clone carrying this T cell receptor beta chain. TCRdb re-called the PCR reads with MiXCR. Counted here are 39,000 or so clones, around 47% occurring once; the ten biggest clones make up around a quarter. This specimen belongs to a study of metastatic and nonmetastatic thyroid tumors. No patient had received any treatment before thyroid surgery. CDR3 length equals 15 residues. Germline assignment: CDR1 KGHDR and CDR2 SFDVKD. Trimming cost V 2 bases and J 4 bases; bases outside gene matches: 0. The source material was tumor tissue. This clonotype was sampled from a male donor with papillary thyroid cancer or a benign thyroid nodule (not recorded which). Some clones in this sample may be carry-over from other donors' samples. The rearrangement joins TRBV24-1 to TRBJ2-1; 11 nucleotides agree with TRBD2. The CDR3 is CATSDWTSGYNEQFF. CDR3 sequence (DNA): TGTGCCACCAGTGATTGGACTAGCGGGTACAATGAGCAGTTCTTC.